Following are 10 T cell receptor beta chains from one sample sequenced in a study of CD8 T cells in Susac syndrome. The RNA input was about 0.45 to 1 ug, and it was reverse transcribed with random hexamers. TCRdb called the immunoSEQ multiplex PCR reads again in MiXCR, with one record for every CDR3 protein. This repertoire shows some 95,000 distinct CDR3 sequences, over 85% found once; its top ten account for roughly 0.3%. Material for sequencing was CD8+ T cells from PBMCs. Receptor source: a human donor in good health.

J is TRBJ2-5 and V is TRBV29-1; D gene ambiguous. The CDR3 has 12 residues. V dropped 4 bases and J dropped 1 base, with 7 bases sitting between them. CDR1 and CDR2 from the germline V gene are SQVTM and ANQGSEA. The CDR3 protein is CSVVPSQETQYF. The CDR3 DNA reads as TGCAGCGTTGTTCCGTCCCAAGAGACCCAGTACTTC.

The chain couples TRBV27 to TRBJ2-7; a weak D match, TRBD2 (6 bases). CDR3 length: 15 amino acids. The V end was cut by 5 bases, the J end by 7 bases, with 21 bases between. Germline CDR1 is MNHEY and CDR2 is SMNVEV (reference sequence). The CDR3 reads CASSVTGTRFREQYF. The CDR3 coding sequence is TGTGCCAGCAGTGTCACGGGGACTCGATTCAGAGAGCAGTACTTC.

The V call is TRBV9, the J call TRBJ2-7, with 7 positions matching TRBD1. The CDR3 extends over 14 amino acids. CDR1 and CDR2 (germline): SGDLS, YYNGEE. V trimming: 3 bases; J trimming: 4 bases; junction bases outside the gene matches: 7. The CDR3 DNA reads TGTGCCAGCAGCGCGAGAGACAGGGCTTACGAGCAGTACTTC. It yields the protein CASSARDRAYEQYF.

The genes are TRBV12-3 or TRBV12-4 and TRBJ2-3, with TRBD2 matching over 11 bases. V trimming: 7 bases; J trimming: 2 bases; junction bases outside the gene matches: 8. The CDR3 contains 16 residues. The CDR3 DNA sequence: TGTGCCAGCACCGCAGGGACTAGCGGATTCACAGATACGCAGTATTTT. Amino acids: CASTAGTSGFTDTQYF.

The rearrangement joins TRBV2 to TRBJ2-7; the match to TRBD2 covers 9 bases. V was pared by 6 bases and J by 0 bases, with 6 bases of the junction left unmatched. Germline V gene data show CDR1 as SNHLY and CDR2 as FYNNEI. The CDR3 contains 15 residues. CDR3 bases: TGTGCCAGCAGGGAAAGCGGGGGGAGCTCCTACGAGCAGTACTTC. Its protein product is CASRESGGSSYEQYF.

The genes are TRBV27 and TRBJ2-1; D is unclear. The V gene's germline CDR1 is MNHEY and CDR2 SMNVEV (reference sequence). Trimming left V 6 bases short and J 7 bases short, with 22 bases between. This CDR3 contains 16 residues. CDR3 amino acids: CASSPNSRLMANEQFF. CDR3 coding DNA: TGTGCCAGCAGCCCCAACTCTAGATTAATGGCGAATGAGCAGTTCTTC.

The chain joins TRBV2 to TRBJ2-3; 15 nucleotides match TRBD2. Germline CDR1 SNHLY, CDR2 FYNNEI. The V and J ends lost 3 bases and 6 bases, in that order; junction bases with no gene match: 10. The CDR3 length is 18 residues. CDR3 sequence (DNA): TGTGCCAGCAGTGAGGGACTAGCGGGGGGCAACGCATGGGATACGCAGTATTTT. Its protein product is CASSEGLAGGNAWDTQYF.

This chain joins TRBV9 and TRBJ2-7, with 9 bases identical to TRBD1. Germline lookup yields CDR1 SGDLS and CDR2 YYNGEE. This CDR3 contains 15 residues. Losses at the gene ends were 3 bases for V and 4 bases for J; bases not matched to a gene: 8. In DNA form, the CDR3 reads TGTGCCAGCAGCGCCCCCCGGGACAGGGTGTACGAGCAGTACTTC. Amino acid sequence: CASSAPRDRVYEQYF.

V and J are TRBV20-1 and TRBJ2-7; possibly TRBD1 or TRBD2 for D (5 bases each). This CDR3 comprises 14 residues. With 5 bases removed from V and 3 bases from J, the gap between germline ends came to 17 bases. Germline assignment: CDR1 DFQATT and CDR2 SNEGSKA (reference sequence). In DNA form, the CDR3 reads TGCAGTGCTTCGGACACCAGGACTTACTACGAGCAGTACTTC. This encodes CSASDTRTYYEQYF.

This clonotype was observed once. This rearrangement joins TRBV3-1 to TRBJ2-5; D possibly matches TRBD1 or TRBD2 (5 bases each). Germline CDR1 reads LGHDT; CDR2 reads YNNKEL (reference sequence). CDR3 size: 15 residues. The V end lost 4 bases, the J end lost 7 bases, and 19 bases lay between the germline ends. The CDR3: CASSPGRILEGTQYF. For the CDR3, the DNA is TGTGCCAGCAGCCCGGGGCGAATCCTCGAAGGGACCCAGTACTTC.